This T cell receptor beta chain was obtained from a study of cytomegalovirus exposure and HLA in healthy donors. Overall study: Early on, a data release was issued that held roughly 84 million unique TCRs from HLA-typed donors. General study points: Later analysis demonstrated an association between a missense DCLRE1C variant and TCR beta V- and J-gene trimming.

Primers: 60 Vbeta forward and 13 Jbeta reverse. TCRdb keeps only in-frame clones here, not all; method: immunoSEQ multiplex PCR. The table for this sample gives some 200,000 clones. In the case of this clone: Antigen: not known.

This clonotype originated in a woman younger than 30 in good health and CMV-seropositive. Source material: PBMCs.

The CDR3 sequence is CASSLGPQGEETQYF. The CDR3 DNA reads TGTGCCAGCAGCTTAGGACCACAGGGGGAAGAGACCCAGTACTTC. J is TRBJ2-5 and V is TRBV7-9; 8 positions agree with TRBD1. Germline CDR1 and CDR2: SEHNR and FQNEAQ (reference sequence). CDR3 length: 15 residues. V lost 1 base and J lost 3; bases outside the gene matches: 4. The whole variable domain, filled in from reference TRBV7-9 and TRBJ2-5, reads DTGVSQNPRHKITKRGQNVTFRCDPISEHNRLYWYRQTLGQGPEFLTYFQNEAQLEKSRLLSDRFSAERPKGSFSTLEIQRTEQGDSAMYLCASSLGPQGEETQYFGPGTRLLVL.